Sequencing of this T cell receptor (beta chain) was carried out in a study of T cell changes during pregnancy in multiple sclerosis. Only in-frame clones appear in the TCRdb table, and some are missing; sequencing was by immunoSEQ multiplex PCR. This table has approximately 74,000 clones, about 88% appearing once. There are 16 residues in the CDR3. The germline V and J ends were trimmed by 7 bases and 6 bases, with 22 bases remaining between them. The germline V gene has CDR1 MRHNA and CDR2 SNTAGT. This chain links TRBV6-4 with TRBJ2-4; D might be TRBD2 (6 bases). The TCR was taken from a female donor with multiple sclerosis, enrolled in a pregnancy study. Sequenced material: peripheral blood, taken before pregnancy. The CDR3 region has the DNA TGTGCCAGCAAACTAAGGAGGGCTCTATTACTAAACATTCAGTACTTC. Translation gives CASKLRRALLLNIQYF.